This TCR beta chain came from a study of T-cell memory formation after mild COVID-19 (dated by TCRdb to 2020 to 2023). For the study in its entirety: TCR sequence clusters from the two donors were found to be largely donor specific. T-cell clones expanding and contracting after mild COVID-19 in a couple of donors were tracked by longitudinal TCRalpha and TCRbeta repertoire sequencing. The cohort comprised two young, previously healthy adult volunteers, one female and one male.

The instrument given in TCRdb is Illumina NovaSeq 6000. cDNA libraries for TCRalpha and TCRbeta were prepared by 5'RACE using constant-segment primers, with sample barcodes and unique molecular identifiers added. RNA was extracted from every sample with Trizol reagent. Amplification of the libraries took two PCR steps, and the second step added a second sample barcode plus Illumina TruSeq adapters. Sequencing of libraries was performed on an Illumina NovaSeq with 2 x 150 bp paired-end reads. In the paper's pipeline: The reads were demultiplexed and collapsed into UMI-guided consensus sequences using migec v1.2.7. Using mixcr v2.1.11, the UMI consensuses were aligned to TRA and TRB V and J templates and assembled into clonotypes. A clonotype was counted as expanded or contracted only when both edgeR and NoisET called the clonotype significant, with the noise models trained on biological replicates. For edgeR calls, the thresholds were a false discovery rate-adjusted p below 0.01 and a log2 fold-change of 1. As an exploratory analysis of dynamics, PCA with hierarchical clustering was applied to max-normalized trajectories of the 1000 most abundant clonotypes. Separately sequenced CD4+ and CD8+ repertoires were used to assign the CD4 or CD8 phenotype of responding clones. Using fastp at Q25 and MiXCR, TCRdb reprocessed the public reads and kept productive beta chains. Every CDR3 protein is listed once, alongside the most common genes and DNA of its rows. The V and J calls follow TCRdb's processing rather than the paper's. A total of about 100,000 distinct CDR3 sequences appear in this sample, approximately 10% of them only once. The ten most abundant clones make up roughly 40% of the sample.

Ficoll-Paque density gradient centrifugation was the method used to isolate PBMCs. This clonotype was observed many times. The antigen it binds to is not known. There are no base qualities to consult, and no much larger clone falls within one base. On the study overall, not on this receptor specifically: Some responding clones were found in pre-infection memory, which suggests that pre-existing cross-reactive memory T cells took part in the SARS-CoV-2 response. The study included only a couple of mild cases, and larger cohorts that include severe cases with pre-infection samples were judged to be necessary. SARS-CoV-2 specificity of the second-wave clones peaking on day 37 was not confirmed. From day 15 to 85, contracting clones showed balanced CD4/CD8 phenotypes, whereas a second wave of clones that expanded from day 15 to 37 leaned towards CD4+. Contracting CD4+ clones were located mainly in the CM and EM memory subsets, whereas CD8+ clones were found to be enriched in EMRA.

The CDR1 and CDR2 encoded by the germline V gene (reference sequence) are SEHNR and FQNEAQ. Counted from cysteine to phenylalanine, this CDR3 has 12 amino acids. Only CDR3 DNA remains: 36 bases, in frame from the first base. V was cut back by 6 bases and J by 4 bases, leaving a gap of 8 bases between them. Sequencing was carried out using PBMCs or a T cell subset sorted from them (not recorded which). The origin of this receptor is a man younger than 30 who had mild COVID-19 (a few samples of this study predate the infection). The sample titles of this study are shuffled in the database, so cell type and time point are left out; the donor was told from shared clones. The rearranged segments are TRBV7-9 and TRBJ2-3, with the D gene uncertain. The CDR3 protein sequence reads: CASSFTPDTQYF. At the DNA level, the sequence is TGTGCCAGCAGTTTTACACCAGATACGCAGTATTTT.